This TCR beta chain was captured by sequencing in a study of blood T cell repertoires in COVID-19. Cohort allocation depended upon clinical history that participants reported. In the source study's methods: How many nucleated cells were present was estimated from reference gene primer amplification. Profiling relied on immunoSEQ multiplex PCR, and the TCRdb table lists in-frame clones only, not all of them. For V, J and clone size, that table is used; D and trimming come from the DNA. The profile shows roughly 300,000 clones, around 90% of them singletons. Trimming took 7 bases from V and 6 from J, leaving 6 bases between them. The CDR3 contains 9 residues. Germline lookup yields CDR1 SQVTM and CDR2 ANQGSEA.

This TCR was sampled from a woman in her 30s who had recovered from COVID-19. V is TRBV29-1 and J is TRBJ1-2, with D hard to call. The sample comprised PBMCs or T cells enriched from blood (not recorded which). This chain's CDR3 is CSDFNGYTF. CDR3 nucleotides: TGCAGCGATTTTAATGGCTACACCTTC.